These T cell receptor beta chains were read from a single sample in a study of T cell changes during pregnancy in multiple sclerosis. Some clones are missing from TCRdb's copy, which holds only in-frame ones; the method was immunoSEQ multiplex PCR. The data hold about 62,000 clones, with around 93% observed a single time. The sequencing used peripheral blood, collected in the second trimester of pregnancy. Receptors were obtained from a female donor in good health, enrolled as a control in a pregnancy study. Each CDR3 is given with its conserved first and last residue. The order of the fields is V gene, J gene, CDR3 protein.

V gene: TRBV10-3
J gene: TRBJ2-3
CDR3 protein: CAISPGTSGGQQFTDTQYF

V gene: TRBV18
J gene: TRBJ2-7
CDR3 protein: CASSPREGYEQYF

V gene: TRBV27
J gene: TRBJ2-7
CDR3 protein: CASRPPGTGTYEQYF

V gene: TRBV6-4
J gene: TRBJ2-7
CDR3 protein: CASSDSGDSVYYEQYF

V gene: TRBV30
J gene: TRBJ2-5
CDR3 protein: CAWRRGPQETQYF

V gene: TRBV27
J gene: TRBJ2-7
CDR3 protein: CASSSPLAGAYEQYF

V gene: TRBV28
J gene: TRBJ1-1
CDR3 protein: CASSLGVRGTEAFF

V gene: TRBV4-1
J gene: TRBJ2-2
CDR3 protein: CASSQGLANTGELFF

V gene: TRBV28
J gene: TRBJ2-1
CDR3 protein: CASSRLAGAVEQFF

V gene: TRBV18
J gene: TRBJ2-1
CDR3 protein: CASSPGPFYNEQFF

V gene: TRBV27
J gene: TRBJ1-5
CDR3 protein: CASSLRQGNQPQHF

V gene: TRBV7-3
J gene: TRBJ1-2
CDR3 protein: CASSPGTGGAYGYTF

V gene: TRBV28
J gene: TRBJ2-7
CDR3 protein: CASSLRQGLNEQYF

V gene: TRBV4-1
J gene: TRBJ2-1
CDR3 protein: CASSKGVGGSYNEQFF

V gene: TRBV7-9
J gene: TRBJ2-7
CDR3 protein: CASSGNGQAPRYFYEQYF

V gene: TRBV5-4
J gene: TRBJ2-5
CDR3 protein: CASSLPLAGVETQYF

V gene: TRBV6-1
J gene: TRBJ2-2
CDR3 protein: CASSELAGGPGELFF

V gene: TRBV19
J gene: TRBJ2-7
CDR3 protein: CASSITSAYEQYF

V gene: TRBV7-2
J gene: TRBJ2-1
CDR3 protein: CASSPRGLAGVTGYNEQFF

V gene: TRBV30
J gene: TRBJ2-5
CDR3 protein: CAWSVFPKTSGRLRETQYF

V gene: TRBV6-5
J gene: TRBJ1-3
CDR3 protein: CASSYAQGFSGNTIYF

V gene: TRBV6-5
J gene: TRBJ2-7
CDR3 protein: CASSSVAVEQYF

V gene: TRBV4-3
J gene: TRBJ2-1
CDR3 protein: CASRASGGSYNEQFF

V gene: TRBV4-3
J gene: TRBJ2-7
CDR3 protein: CASSQDRYSGGYEQYF

V gene: TRBV19
J gene: TRBJ2-7
CDR3 protein: CASSIAAFQGTEQYF

V gene: TRBV11-2
J gene: TRBJ2-1
CDR3 protein: CASSLVSSGKAEQFF

V gene: TRBV27
J gene: TRBJ2-1
CDR3 protein: CASSLLPSGNNEQFF

V gene: TRBV14
J gene: TRBJ2-7
CDR3 protein: CASSQLRGAGQYF

V gene: TRBV6-4
J gene: TRBJ2-1
CDR3 protein: CASSRTSGGNEQFF

V gene: TRBV5-1
J gene: TRBJ2-1
CDR3 protein: CASSPGGWQKFF

V gene: TRBV27
J gene: TRBJ1-2
CDR3 protein: CATRNIPNYGYTF

V gene: TRBV11-2
J gene: TRBJ2-5
CDR3 protein: CASSSILAASETQYF

V gene: TRBV9
J gene: TRBJ2-1
CDR3 protein: CASSVGVSTSADNEQFF

V gene: TRBV4-3
J gene: TRBJ2-1
CDR3 protein: CASSQDSELAGGPREKFF

V gene: TRBV12-2
J gene: TRBJ1-1
CDR3 protein: CASRPPGAFF

V gene: TRBV10-3
J gene: TRBJ2-1
CDR3 protein: CAISGGSAYNEQFF

V gene: TRBV7-9
J gene: TRBJ2-7
CDR3 protein: CASSRSMREQYF

V gene: TRBV7-3
J gene: TRBJ2-1
CDR3 protein: CASSLGTGNEQFF

V gene: TRBV6-1
J gene: TRBJ2-7
CDR3 protein: CASSRERGGSYEQYF

V gene: TRBV4-2
J gene: TRBJ2-3
CDR3 protein: CASSQSNMEDTQYF

V gene: TRBV2
J gene: TRBJ2-7
CDR3 protein: CASSVAGGRGYEQYF

V gene: TRBV7-8
J gene: TRBJ2-7
CDR3 protein: CASSLARLGSSSYEQYF

V gene: TRBV4-1
J gene: TRBJ1-1
CDR3 protein: CASSQVLGDTEAFF

V gene: TRBV19
J gene: TRBJ2-7
CDR3 protein: CASRAGTGGYEQYF

V gene: TRBV6-6
J gene: TRBJ1-1
CDR3 protein: CASIRQLNTEAFF

V gene: TRBV4-2
J gene: TRBJ2-3
CDR3 protein: CASSQTSGGLDTQYF

V gene: TRBV7-7
J gene: TRBJ2-5
CDR3 protein: CASSLAPRTGTETQYF

V gene: TRBV5-1
J gene: TRBJ2-7
CDR3 protein: CASSPGQGALEQYF

V gene: TRBV10-3
J gene: TRBJ2-3
CDR3 protein: CAISIGGADTQYF

V gene: TRBV2
J gene: TRBJ1-5
CDR3 protein: CATKGAGLDQPQHF

V gene: TRBV28
J gene: TRBJ2-4
CDR3 protein: CASSLGPGRGLLAKNIQYF

V gene: TRBV28
J gene: TRBJ1-2
CDR3 protein: CASSPPHSNYGYTF

V gene: TRBV5-1
J gene: TRBJ2-7
CDR3 protein: CASTHGTGDYEQYF

V gene: TRBV5-6
J gene: TRBJ1-2
CDR3 protein: CASSWGTGSRVVFYGYTF